A single sample is the source of the 7 T cell receptor beta chains below, sequenced in a study of STAT5B mutations in CD4+ large granular lymphocyte leukemia (dated by TCRdb to between 2021 and 2023). Preparation of the library involved the immunoSEQ multiplex PCR assay. The table comes from immuneACCESS by way of TCRdb, which keeps in-frame sequences with V and J called. Part of the clones is missing from these tables; in studies checked, under half for an unresolved V gene and the rest for unknown reasons. The sample table holds 30,000 or so clones, of which 70% to 75% were seen once. The top ten hold 3% to 3.5% of the sample. What was sequenced was CD4+ T cells from blood buffy coats. These TCRs come from a human donor in good health.

The chain uses TRBV9 and TRBJ2-3; D gene uncertain. Trimming took off 0 bases at V and 5 bases at J, with 10 bases between the two ends. Germline V lookup: CDR1 SGDLS, CDR2 YYNGEE. The CDR3 is 14 residues long. CDR3 in DNA: TGTGCCAGCAGCGTAGCTCCTGGCGGAGATACGCAGTATTTT. Its translation: CASSVAPGGDTQYF.

The CDR3 nucleotides read TGCGCCAGCAGCTTGGGTCGAGCTAGCGGGAGTAGCAATGAGCAGTTCTTC. It specifies CASSLGRASGSSNEQFF. The rearrangement joins TRBV5-1 to TRBJ2-1, with 10 bases lining up with TRBD2. Germline V lookup: CDR1 SGHRS, CDR2 YFSETQ. V lost 0 bases and J lost 6; bases outside the gene matches: 9. The CDR3 runs to 17 residues.

The genes are TRBV6-1 and TRBJ2-4; TRBD2 might be the D (5 bases). In germline, CDR1 is MNHNS, CDR2 SASEGT. The CDR3 runs to 17 residues. Trimming shortened V by 3 bases and J by 0 bases, and 15 bases separated the two germline ends. In DNA form, the CDR3 reads TGTGCCAGCAGTGAGAGGGTAACCTGGGGAGCCAAAAACATTCAGTACTTC. Amino acids: CASSERVTWGAKNIQYF.

The gene calls are TRBV30 and TRBJ1-3, with a tentative D call TRBD1 (6 bases). Germline values: CDR1 GTSNPN, CDR2 SVGIG (reference sequence). Trimming removed 1 base from V and 7 bases from J, with 8 bases in between. The CDR3 covers 12 residues. The CDR3 DNA reads TGTGCCTGGAGTGCAGGGGTGAACACCATATATTTT. This sequence encodes CAWSAGVNTIYF.

J is TRBJ1-5 and V is TRBV7-2; 9 bases align to TRBD1. V shed 5 bases, J shed 6 bases, and the junction held 8 bases outside the gene matches. Germline V gives CDR1 SGHTA, CDR2 FQGNSA. This CDR3 has 15 amino acids. CDR3 DNA sequence: TGTGCCAGCAGCCCCGGGACAGGGAATATTCAGCCCCAGCATTTT. This translates into CASSPGTGNIQPQHF.

This chain connects TRBV27 to TRBJ2-3, with 7 bases aligning to TRBD2. In germline, CDR1 is MNHEY, CDR2 SMNVEV (reference sequence). The CDR3 has 17 residues. The trim removed 8 bases at V and 0 bases at J, leaving 14 bases unmatched. As DNA, the CDR3 is TGTGCCAGCCGTAAGGGGAGGGTAGCGGGTAGCACAGATACGCAGTATTTT. This translates into CASRKGRVAGSTDTQYF.

The gene calls are TRBV7-9 and TRBJ2-3, with D uncertain. CDR1 is SEHNR, CDR2 FQNEAQ, per germline (reference sequence). The CDR3 consists of 13 residues. The V and J ends lost 1 base and 6 bases respectively, with 8 bases between them. CDR3 amino acids: CASSLVAADTQYF. The CDR3 nucleotides are TGTGCCAGCAGCTTAGTTGCGGCGGATACGCAGTATTTT. Combining the CDR3 with reference TRBV7-9 and TRBJ2-3 gives the whole variable domain DTGVSQNPRHKITKRGQNVTFRCDPISEHNRLYWYRQTLGQGPEFLTYFQNEAQLEKSRLLSDRFSAERPKGSFSTLEIQRTEQGDSAMYLCASSLVAADTQYFGPGTRLTVL.